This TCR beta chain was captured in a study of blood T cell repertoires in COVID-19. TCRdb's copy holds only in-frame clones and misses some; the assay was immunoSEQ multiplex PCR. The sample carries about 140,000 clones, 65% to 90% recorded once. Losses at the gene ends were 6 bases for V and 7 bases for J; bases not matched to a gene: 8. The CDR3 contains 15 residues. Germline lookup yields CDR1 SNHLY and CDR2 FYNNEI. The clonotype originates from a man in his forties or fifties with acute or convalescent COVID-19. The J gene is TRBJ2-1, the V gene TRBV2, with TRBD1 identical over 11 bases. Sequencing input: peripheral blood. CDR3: CASRRGTGGGNEQFF. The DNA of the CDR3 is TGTGCCAGCAGGAGAGGGACAGGGGGTGGGAATGAGCAGTTCTTC.